At least ten counts were recorded for the clone carrying this T cell receptor (beta chain). The sample is drawn from a study of Graves' ophthalmopathy and Graves' hyperthyroidism. Germline-derived CDR1 and CDR2 are MNHEY and SVGEGT. The V and J ends lost 6 bases and 7 bases respectively, with 26 bases between them. The CDR3 runs to 17 residues. From RNA, the CDR3 regions of TCR beta chains were amplified and sequenced. A first-round RT-PCR used HTBI primers, followed by a second-round multiplex PCR. TCRdb redid the calling of the multiplex PCR reads with MiXCR, one entry per CDR3 protein. The table records approximately 210,000 distinct CDR3 sequences, 20% to 25% of them present only once.

This rearrangement joins TRBV6-2 or TRBV6-3 to TRBJ2-3; weak D call: TRBD2 (6 bases). Material: peripheral blood. This sequence originates from a woman between 45 and 65 years old with Graves' ophthalmopathy. CDR3 DNA: TGTGCCAGCAGCTCTCTTGACGGGACTCCCGTTCTGAATACGCAGTATTTT. It encodes CASSSLDGTPVLNTQYF.